These T cell receptor beta chains were read from a single sample in a study of T cells after yellow fever vaccination. TCRdb fed the 5' RACE reads into MiXCR, producing one record per CDR3 protein. The sample holds some 340,000 distinct CDR3 sequences, roughly 10% seen once. Source: CD4+ T cells sorted from PBMCs, taken 45 days after the yellow fever booster vaccination. The receptors come from a man aged 18 to 30 who received the YFV17D yellow fever vaccine. CDR3s include the opening cysteine and the closing phenylalanine or tryptophan. Expanded clones are given a class, and other clones once, few, many or no size at all.

abundance	v_gene	j_gene	CDR3aa
NA	TRBV10-3	TRBJ2-1	CATRDSGGLNEQFF
NA	TRBV28	TRBJ1-2	CASSFPGALYGYTF
NA	TRBV6-6	TRBJ1-3	CASSYFAWDNGNTIYF
many	TRBV12-3/TRBV12-4	TRBJ2-1	CASSPDGRYNEQFF
few	TRBV7-2	TRBJ2-7	CASSPPNPSSYEQYF
NA	TRBV12-3/TRBV12-4	TRBJ1-2	CASRTGEYYGYTF
NA	TRBV7-9	TRBJ2-7	CASGDRAPYEQYF
NA	TRBV20-1	TRBJ2-1	CSAGGLAEPRRQFF
many	TRBV12-3/TRBV12-4	TRBJ1-1	CASIVSGVDTEAFF
few	TRBV12-5	TRBJ1-1	CASGSDGWGEAFF
NA	TRBV7-2	TRBJ1-1	CASRRDGRSTEAFF
few	TRBV20-1	TRBJ1-2	CSAKGGVYGYTF
many	TRBV12-3/TRBV12-4	TRBJ2-5	CASSLNWIQETQYF
NA	TRBV3-1	TRBJ1-5	CASSQAGGGGDQPQHF
NA	TRBV6-5	TRBJ1-6	CASSYDRDSPLHF
many	TRBV28	TRBJ2-4	CASSLAVYSIQYF
few	TRBV4-2	TRBJ1-2	CASSPWREIYGYTF
few	TRBV7-9	TRBJ1-6	CASSFQGAGSNSPLHF
NA	TRBV2	TRBJ1-1	CASSEIEDSEAFF
NA	TRBV5-1	TRBJ1-2	CASSFGDLYGYTF
few	TRBV2	TRBJ1-1	CASLGAGGTEAFF
few	TRBV25-1	TRBJ2-1	CASSESRGVYNEQFF
few	TRBV28	TRBJ1-4	CASTETGRKLFF
few	TRBV7-9	TRBJ1-6	CASSLVGSYNSPLHF
NA	TRBV7-2	TRBJ2-5	CASSQDTGGVETQYF
few	TRBV11-2	TRBJ2-7	CASSLASRSHEQYF
NA	TRBV3-1	TRBJ1-1	CASSQAGSTEVFF
NA	TRBV9	TRBJ2-3	CASSNSGGYTQYF
NA	TRBV9	TRBJ2-4	CASSARRDLDIQYF
few	TRBV12-3/TRBV12-4	TRBJ1-2	CASSLRPEFYGYTF
NA	TRBV6-6	TRBJ2-2	CASSPPPGWTNTGELFF
few	TRBV7-3	TRBJ2-5	CASSSAAWKETQYF
few	TRBV20-1	TRBJ2-3	CSAGPASGVTPDTQYF